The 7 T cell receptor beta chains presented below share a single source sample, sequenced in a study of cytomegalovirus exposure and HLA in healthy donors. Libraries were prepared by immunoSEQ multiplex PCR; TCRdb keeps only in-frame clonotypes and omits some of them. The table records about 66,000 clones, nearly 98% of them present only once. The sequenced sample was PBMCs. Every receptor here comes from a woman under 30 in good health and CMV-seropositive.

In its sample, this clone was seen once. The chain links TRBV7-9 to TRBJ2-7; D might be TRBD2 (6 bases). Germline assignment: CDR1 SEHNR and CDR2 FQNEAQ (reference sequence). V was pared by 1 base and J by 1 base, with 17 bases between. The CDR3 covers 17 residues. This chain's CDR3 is CASSLEISGPLSYEQYF. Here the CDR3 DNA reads TGTGCCAGCAGCTTAGAGATTAGCGGTCCTCTTTCCTACGAGCAGTACTTC.

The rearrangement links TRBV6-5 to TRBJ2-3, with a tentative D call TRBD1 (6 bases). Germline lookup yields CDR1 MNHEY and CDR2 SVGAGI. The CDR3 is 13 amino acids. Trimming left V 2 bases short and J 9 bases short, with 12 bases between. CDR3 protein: CASSYPARGTQYF. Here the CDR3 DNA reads TGTGCCAGCAGTTACCCGGCCAGGGGAACGCAGTATTTT.

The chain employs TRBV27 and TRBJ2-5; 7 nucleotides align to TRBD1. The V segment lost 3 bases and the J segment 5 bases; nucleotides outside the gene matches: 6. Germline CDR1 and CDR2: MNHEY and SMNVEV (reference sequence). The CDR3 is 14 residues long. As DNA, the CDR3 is TGTGCCAGCAGTTTTCAGGGGGAAAGGGAGACCCAGTACTTC. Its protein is CASSFQGERETQYF.

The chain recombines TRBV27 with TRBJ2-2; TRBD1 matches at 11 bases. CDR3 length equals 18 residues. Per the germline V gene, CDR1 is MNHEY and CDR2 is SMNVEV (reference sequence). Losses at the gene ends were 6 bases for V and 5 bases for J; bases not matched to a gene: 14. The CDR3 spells CASSNKRRDRGDTGELFF. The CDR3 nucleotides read TGTGCCAGCAGCAATAAACGCCGGGACAGGGGGGATACCGGGGAGCTGTTTTTT.

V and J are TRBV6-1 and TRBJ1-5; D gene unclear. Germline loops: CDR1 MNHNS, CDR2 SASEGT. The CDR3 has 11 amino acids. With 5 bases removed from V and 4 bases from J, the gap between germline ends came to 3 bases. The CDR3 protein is CASSYNQPQHF. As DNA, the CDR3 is TGTGCCAGCAGTTATAATCAGCCCCAGCATTTT.

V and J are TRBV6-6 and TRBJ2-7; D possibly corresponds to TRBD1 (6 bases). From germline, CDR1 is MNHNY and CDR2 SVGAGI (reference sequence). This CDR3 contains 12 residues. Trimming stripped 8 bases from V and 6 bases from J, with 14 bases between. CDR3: CASLQGSREQYF. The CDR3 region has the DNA TGTGCCAGCCTTCAGGGGTCTCGCGAGCAGTACTTC.

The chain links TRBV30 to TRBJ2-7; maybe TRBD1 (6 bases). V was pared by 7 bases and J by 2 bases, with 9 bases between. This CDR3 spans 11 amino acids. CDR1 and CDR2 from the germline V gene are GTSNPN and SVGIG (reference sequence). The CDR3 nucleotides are TGTGCCTTCGGACAGACCTACGAGCAGTACTTC. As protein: CAFGQTYEQYF.